Below are 14 T cell receptor beta chains sequenced from a single sample in a study of OX40 agonist ivuxolimab in advanced cancers. The assay was immunoSEQ multiplex PCR, and TCRdb's table has in-frame clones only and misses some. The table has tens of thousands of clones, more than 70% seen once. Here the sequenced sample was CD4+ or CD8+ T cells sorted from blood, taken in a trial of the OX40 agonist ivuxolimab. The source is an adult with an advanced solid tumor such as melanoma, head and neck, liver or kidney cancer.

This chain's CDR3 is CASSLSRGPGVSTDTQYF. DNA for the CDR3: TGTGCCAGCAGCTTATCACGGGGTCCGGGAGTGAGCACAGATACGCAGTATTTT. The rearrangement links TRBV5-6 to TRBJ2-3; possible D gene TRBD2, 6 bases. V gave up 2 bases and J gave up 0 bases, with 19 bases separating them. Germline assignment: CDR1 SGHDT and CDR2 YYEEEE. The CDR3 contains 18 residues.

The chain combines TRBV29-1 with TRBJ2-1; D is unclear. Germline V CDR1 and CDR2: SQVTM, ANQGSEA. The CDR3 totals 15 residues. Trimming stripped 4 bases from V and 2 bases from J, with 15 bases between. The CDR3 DNA is TGCAGCGTTGCCCCGAGACTTCAACCCTACAATGAGCAGTTCTTC. Residues: CSVAPRLQPYNEQFF.

The rearrangement links TRBV6-5 to TRBJ1-2; D gene ambiguous. Germline assignment: CDR1 MNHEY and CDR2 SVGAGI. The ends were cut back, 7 bases at V and 4 bases at J, with 16 bases in the middle. The CDR3 has 14 residues. CDR3 nucleotide sequence: TGTGCCAGCACCCTAGGCGGGCGGAGCTATGGCTACACCTTC. Amino acid sequence: CASTLGGRSYGYTF.

The chain has TRBV28 and TRBJ1-5; D not resolved. Per the germline V gene, CDR1 is MDHEN and CDR2 is SYDVKM. This CDR3 is built from 13 residues. The germline V and J ends were trimmed by 5 bases and 7 bases, with 12 bases remaining between them. In nucleotides, the CDR3 is TGTGCCAGCAGTCCAGGTTCTCGACAGCCCCAGCATTTT. Translating gives CASSPGSRQPQHF. The full variable domain, its missing parts supplied by reference TRBV28 and TRBJ1-5, is DVKVTQSSRYLVKRTGEKVFLECVQDMDHENMFWYRQDPGLGLRLIYFSYDVKMKEKGDIPEGYSVSREKKERFSLILESASTNQTSMYLCASSPGSRQPQHFGDGTRLSIL.

V usage is TRBV28 and J usage is TRBJ2-2, with TRBD2 matching 7 bases. The CDR3 is 17 amino acids. V was pared by 7 bases and J by 3 bases, with 14 bases of the junction left unmatched. Per the germline V gene, CDR1 is MDHEN and CDR2 is SYDVKM. The CDR3 spells CASTAPGWEGHTGELFF. The CDR3 coding sequence is TGTGCCAGCACCGCCCCCGGGTGGGAGGGCCACACCGGGGAGCTGTTTTTT.

The chain carries TRBV6-6 and TRBJ2-5; TRBD2 agrees at 9 bases. Germline V gene lookup returns CDR1 MNHNY and CDR2 SVGAGI (reference sequence). J was trimmed by 3 bases and V by 0 bases; bases with no gene match: 5. This CDR3 region has 16 residues. The CDR3 protein is CASSYSRGRVEETQYF. The CDR3 DNA is TGTGCCAGCAGTTACTCGCGCGGGAGGGTAGAAGAGACCCAGTACTTC.

The rearrangement uses TRBV5-1 and TRBJ1-1; D might be TRBD1 (6 bases). V was clipped by 2 bases and J by 1 base, with 15 bases between them. Germline loops: CDR1 SGHRS, CDR2 YFSETQ. The CDR3 runs 16 residues. This CDR3 reads CASSFKTGLGNTEAFF. The CDR3 DNA sequence: TGCGCCAGCAGCTTTAAAACAGGGTTGGGGAACACTGAAGCTTTCTTT.

The V gene is TRBV5-1, the J gene TRBJ1-3; 8 bases are a match to TRBD1. The CDR3 extends over 16 amino acids. V was clipped by 1 base and J by 7 bases; unmatched bases: 10. Germline V gene lookup returns CDR1 SGHRS and CDR2 YFSETQ. In DNA, the CDR3 is TGCGCCAGCAGCTTGAATCAGGCAGGGGGCCGGAACACCATATATTTT. Residues: CASSLNQAGGRNTIYF.

The chain links TRBV7-3 to TRBJ2-1, with TRBD2 matching over 13 bases. Unmatched junction bases numbered 4, after V lost 5 bases and J lost 6 bases. Per germline, CDR1 SGHTA and CDR2 FQGTGA. The CDR3 totals 15 residues. CDR3 bases: TGTGCCAGCAGCCCCACTAGCGGGAGGGCCAATGAGCAGTTCTTC. Protein product: CASSPTSGRANEQFF.

This clone has a single count. The genes are TRBV2 and TRBJ1-2, with unresolved D. The CDR3 has 15 amino acids. Deletions cut 4 bases from V and 0 bases from J, with 12 bases between. Germline CDR1 SNHLY, CDR2 FYNNEI. The CDR3 nucleotides are TGTGCCAGCAGTGGATCGACCGTAGCTAACTATGGCTACACCTTC. It yields the protein CASSGSTVANYGYTF.

This clone was seen once. V and J are TRBV10-3 and TRBJ1-4; no firm D call. V lost 6 bases to trimming and J lost 7 bases, with 15 bases between them. This CDR3 has 14 residues. Germline V gene sequence: CDR1 ENHRY, CDR2 SYGVKD. This CDR3 reads CAISDSSGSEKLFF. Here the CDR3 DNA reads TGTGCCATCAGCGATTCCTCGGGAAGTGAAAAACTGTTTTTT.

The rearrangement links TRBV7-6 to TRBJ2-1; 13 bases match TRBD2. Trimming removed 5 bases from V and 5 bases from J; junction bases left unmatched: 9. The V gene's germline CDR1 is SGHVS and CDR2 FNYEAQ. This CDR3 spans 17 amino acids. The DNA for the CDR3 is TGTGCCAGCAGCCCTTATACCGGGACTAGCGGGAACAATGAGCAGTTCTTC. Encoded protein: CASSPYTGTSGNNEQFF.

The chain uses TRBV28 and TRBJ2-5; D is unclear. The CDR3 is 13 residues long. CDR1 is MDHEN and CDR2 is SYDVKM in the germline V gene. V lost 3 bases and J 4 bases, leaving 9 bases between the germline ends. The chain's CDR3 is CASSFPPGETQYF. The CDR3 nucleotides are TGTGCCAGCAGTTTTCCCCCGGGAGAGACCCAGTACTTC.

The rearrangement joins TRBV30 to TRBJ2-2; D gene ambiguous. Germline CDR1 reads GTSNPN; CDR2 reads SVGIG (reference sequence). Trimming left V 0 bases short and J 7 bases short, with 9 bases between. The CDR3 extends over 13 amino acids. In DNA, the CDR3 is TGTGCCTGGAGTGTAACGGGCCACGGGGAGCTGTTTTTT. Encoded protein: CAWSVTGHGELFF.